Sequencing of this TCR beta chain was carried out in a study of shared clonotypes between healthy human individuals. Naive CD8 cells lacked CD45RO and underwent positive selection for CCR7, leaving out terminally differentiated effector memory CD45RA+ cells. HIV-negative, healthy adults without recent acute infections or vaccinations were the donors. In regard to this clone: Its antigen is unidentified.

General study findings and limits: Inspection by rarefaction showed sorted-subset sequencing to be incomplete despite large depth. The four-donor shared clonotypes exceeded non-shared clonotypes in generation probability, with non-shared ones scoring lower.

Germline V gene data show CDR1 as SGHDT and CDR2 as YYEEEE. V dropped 2 bases and J dropped 4; count of bases not matched to a gene: 12. The CDR3 runs to 17 residues. Measured with immunoSEQ multiplex PCR; TCRdb has only the in-frame clones, and not every one. The sample lists about 2 million clones; about 95% were seen once. The source of this sequence is a man between 18 and 29 years old in good health. This rearrangement joins TRBV5-6 to TRBJ1-3; the match to TRBD1 covers 7 bases. The sequencing sample was made of naive CD8+ T cells sorted from blood. CDR3 sequence: CASSFSPGTEEGNTIYF. CDR3 DNA sequence: TGTGCCAGCAGCTTTTCACCCGGGACAGAGGAAGGAAACACCATATATTTT.